Shown below are 14 T cell receptor beta chains from a single sample sequenced in a study of radiotherapy plus CTLA-4 blockade in lung cancer (dated 2018 in TCRdb). Library prep was done by the immunoSEQ multiplex PCR assay. Sourced from immuneACCESS, this table was stored by TCRdb with only in-frame sequences that have V and J called. A share of the clones is absent; for the studies checked, an unresolved V gene accounts for under half, and the remainder has no known explanation. This sample has fewer than 140,000 clones in its table, and 70% to 90% of those were observed once. 2% to 3% of the sample is in the top ten clones. The source was peripheral blood, collected from a patient treated with radiotherapy plus ipilimumab. These receptors all come from a human donor with non-small cell lung cancer that progressed on radiotherapy plus ipilimumab. Some clones in this sample may be carry-over from other donors' samples.

The chain uses TRBV5-6 and TRBJ2-3; 7 bases map to TRBD2. The CDR3 spans 15 residues. Germline CDR1 and CDR2: SGHDT and YYEEEE. Losses at the gene ends were 2 bases for V and 5 bases for J; bases not matched to a gene: 8. The CDR3 region has the DNA TGTGCCAGCAGCTTCACCTGGGGGGGAGGAGATACGCAGTATTTT. Protein product: CASSFTWGGGDTQYF.

The chain is built from TRBV7-9 and TRBJ1-2, with D possibly TRBD1 on 6 matching bases. V was clipped by 5 bases and J by 0 bases, with 16 bases between them. The germline gives CDR1 SEHNR, CDR2 FQNEAQ (reference sequence). The CDR3 is made up of 16 amino acids. CDR3 coding DNA: TGTGCCAGCAGCGGCCAACAGGGTCTAACTAACTATGGCTACACCTTC. Residues: CASSGQQGLTNYGYTF.

The genes are TRBV5-4 and TRBJ2-2; D is possibly TRBD2 (7 bases). The germline V gene has CDR1 SGHNT and CDR2 YYREEE (reference sequence). The CDR3 is 15 amino acids. V was clipped by 9 bases and J by 5 bases, with 20 bases between them. DNA for the CDR3: TGTGCCACGAGGGGGGGCGGAGAATGGACCGGGGAGCTGTTTTTT. It is translated as CATRGGGEWTGELFF.

To note about this clone: A junction end diverges from the germline sequence, so it may reflect a read error. The chain couples TRBV13 to TRBJ2-6; D unclear. Germline values: CDR1 PRHDT, CDR2 FYEKMQ (reference sequence). The CDR3 extends over 15 amino acids. The CDR3, as DNA: TGTGCCAGCAGCCTAGGGCGCTCTGGGGCCAACGTCCTGACTTTC. It yields the protein CASSLGRSGANVLTF.

This clone was counted a few times. The rearrangement links TRBV5-4 to TRBJ1-4, with D tentatively TRBD1 (6 bases). Germline-derived CDR1 and CDR2 are SGHNT and YYREEE (reference sequence). CDR3 length: 12 residues. V was shortened by 9 bases and J by 4 bases, with 10 bases between the two germline ends. This chain's CDR3 is CATQGFNEKLFF. In DNA form, the CDR3 reads TGTGCCACCCAGGGGTTTAATGAAAAACTGTTTTTT.

The chain is built from TRBV19 and TRBJ2-3, with 11 bases that match TRBD2. Germline V gene lookup returns CDR1 LNHDA and CDR2 SQIVND (reference sequence). This CDR3 comprises 15 residues. The V segment lost 6 bases and the J segment 6 bases; nucleotides outside the gene matches: 8. CDR3 in amino acids: CASRGLAGGRDTQYF. The CDR3, as DNA: TGTGCCAGTAGGGGCCTAGCGGGGGGAAGGGATACGCAGTATTTT.

The genes are TRBV5-1 and TRBJ2-7; 8 bases match TRBD1. The length of the CDR3 is 16 residues. Germline assignment: CDR1 SGHRS and CDR2 YFSETQ. J lost 0 bases, V lost 3 bases, and 8 bases had no gene match. The CDR3 sequence: CASSYGYRGYSYEQYF. CDR3 nucleotides: TGCGCCAGCAGCTACGGTTACAGGGGGTACTCCTACGAGCAGTACTTC.

The rearrangement joins TRBV29-1 to TRBJ2-7; maybe TRBD1 (5 bases). The CDR3 totals 11 residues. Germline loops: CDR1 SQVTM, CDR2 ANQGSEA. The V end was cut by 6 bases, the J end by 3 bases, with 9 bases between. The CDR3 loop reads CSVAGHYEQYF. CDR3 DNA sequence: TGCAGCGTCGCAGGACACTACGAGCAGTACTTC.

This clone was seen a single time. The rearrangement joins TRBV5-6 to TRBJ2-1; D is unresolved. The CDR3 consists of 12 residues. The V end was cut by 0 bases, the J end by 6 bases, with 4 bases between. Germline CDR1 is SGHDT and CDR2 is YYEEEE. CDR3 region: CASSLGLNEQFF. The CDR3 nucleotides read TGTGCCAGCAGCTTGGGACTCAATGAGCAGTTCTTC.

The chain couples TRBV6-6 to TRBJ2-7, with 10 bases fitting TRBD1. Germline CDR1 reads MNHNY; CDR2 reads SVGAGI (reference sequence). The CDR3 covers 14 residues. J was trimmed by 5 bases and V by 10 bases; bases with no gene match: 11. The CDR3 bases are TGTGCCATCACGGAGAGGGACAGGGGTCACGAGCAGTACTTC. It yields the protein CAITERDRGHEQYF.

V and J are TRBV9 and TRBJ1-2; 7 bases fit TRBD1. Germline V lookup: CDR1 SGDLS, CDR2 YYNGEE. V shed 2 bases, J shed 5 bases, and the junction held 3 bases outside the gene matches. This CDR3 is built from 13 residues. CDR3 region: CASSVGQEYGYTF. The CDR3 DNA reads as TGTGCCAGCAGCGTCGGACAGGAGTATGGCTACACCTTC. Full variable domain (missing parts from reference TRBV9 and TRBJ1-2): DSGVTQTPKHLITATGQRVTLRCSPRSGDLSVYWYQQSLDQGLQFLIQYYNGEERAKGNILERFSAQQFPDLHSELNLSSLELGDSALYFCASSVGQEYGYTFGSGTRLTVV.

This chain joins TRBV7-2 and TRBJ2-3; D is ambiguous. The CDR3 runs 11 residues. CDR1 and CDR2 (germline): SGHTA, FQGNSA. V was cut by 3 bases and J by 4 bases, with 2 bases left in between. In DNA, the CDR3 is TGTGCCAGCAGCTTTGCAGATACGCAGTATTTT. Protein product: CASSFADTQYF.

This chain connects TRBV7-9 to TRBJ1-2, with no clear D. Per the germline V gene, CDR1 is SEHNR and CDR2 is FQNEAQ (reference sequence). V lost 1 base and J lost 0, with 9 bases in between. This CDR3 region has 15 residues. CDR3 bases: TGTGCCAGCAGCTTAGATGAGAACCCTAACTATGGCTACACCTTC. This gives the protein CASSLDENPNYGYTF.

The chain combines TRBV30 with TRBJ1-1, with D hard to call. Trimming pared 0 bases from V and 7 bases from J, leaving 15 bases between. Looked up from germline, CDR1 is GTSNPN and CDR2 is SVGIG (reference sequence). This CDR3 has 14 amino acids. The CDR3 spells CAWSVLNSAVEAFF. DNA for the CDR3: TGTGCCTGGAGTGTACTTAACAGTGCCGTTGAAGCTTTCTTT.